This note documents a single TCR beta chain sequence. Antigen unknown. The sample belongs to a study of blood T cells in healthy people across ages. Study-level findings and limits: The study could not conclusively compare naive and antigen-experienced cells, given its unsorted PBMCs.

Primed by a sample-barcoded 5' primer and a J-beta primer mix, a second PCR proceeded for about 6 to 11 cycles. MiXCR, run by TCRdb on the 5' RACE reads, gives a single entry per CDR3 protein. The data contain about 1.8 million distinct CDR3 sequences, just under 50% of them singletons. The CDR3 spans 15 residues. Trimming removed 3 bases from V and 0 bases from J, with 10 bases in between. The sample comprised blood. The chain links TRBV12-3 or TRBV12-4 to TRBJ2-3; D remains unclear. This clonotype was sampled from a middle-aged woman in good health. The CDR3: CASSLSQSSTDTQYF. Here the CDR3 DNA reads TGTGCCAGCAGTTTGAGCCAGAGTAGCACAGATACGCAGTATTTT.